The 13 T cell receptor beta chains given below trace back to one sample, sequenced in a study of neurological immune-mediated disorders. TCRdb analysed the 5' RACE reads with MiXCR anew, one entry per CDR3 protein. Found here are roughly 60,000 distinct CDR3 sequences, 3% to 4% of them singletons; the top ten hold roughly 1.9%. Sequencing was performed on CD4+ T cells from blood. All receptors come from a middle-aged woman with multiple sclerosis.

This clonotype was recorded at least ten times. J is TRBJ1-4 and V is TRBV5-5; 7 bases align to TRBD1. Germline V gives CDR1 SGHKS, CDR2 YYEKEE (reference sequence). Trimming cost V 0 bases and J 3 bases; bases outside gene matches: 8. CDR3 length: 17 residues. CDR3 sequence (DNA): TGTGCCAGCAGCTTGGCTCGACAGGGTTTGGCTAATGAAAAACTGTTTTTT. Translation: CASSLARQGLANEKLFF.

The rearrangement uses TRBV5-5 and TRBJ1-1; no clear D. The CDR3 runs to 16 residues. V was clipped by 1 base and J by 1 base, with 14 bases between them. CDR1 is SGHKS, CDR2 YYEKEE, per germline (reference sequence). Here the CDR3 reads CASSLSEGTGNTEAFF. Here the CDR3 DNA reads TGTGCCAGCAGCTTGTCGGAGGGTACGGGGAACACTGAAGCTTTCTTT.

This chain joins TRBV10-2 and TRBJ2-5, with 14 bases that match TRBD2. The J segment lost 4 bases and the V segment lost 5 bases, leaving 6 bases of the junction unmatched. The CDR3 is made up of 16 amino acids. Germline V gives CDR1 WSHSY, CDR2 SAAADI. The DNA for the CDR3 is TGCGCCAGCAGTCCCGGGACTAGCGGGGGACTAGAGACCCAGTACTTC. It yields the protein CASSPGTSGGLETQYF.

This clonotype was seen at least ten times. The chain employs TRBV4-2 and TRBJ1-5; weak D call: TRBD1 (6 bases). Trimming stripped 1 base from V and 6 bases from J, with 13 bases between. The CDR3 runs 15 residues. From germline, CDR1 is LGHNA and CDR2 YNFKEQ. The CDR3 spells CASSQGQARGQPQHF. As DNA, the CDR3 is TGTGCCAGCAGCCAAGGACAGGCGCGGGGTCAGCCCCAGCATTTT.

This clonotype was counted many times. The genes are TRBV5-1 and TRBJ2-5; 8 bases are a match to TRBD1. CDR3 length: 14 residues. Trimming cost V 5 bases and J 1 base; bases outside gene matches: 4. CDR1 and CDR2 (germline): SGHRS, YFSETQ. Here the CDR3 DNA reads TGCGCCAGCAGAACCCAGGGGGCCCAAGAGACCCAGTACTTC. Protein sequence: CASRTQGAQETQYF.

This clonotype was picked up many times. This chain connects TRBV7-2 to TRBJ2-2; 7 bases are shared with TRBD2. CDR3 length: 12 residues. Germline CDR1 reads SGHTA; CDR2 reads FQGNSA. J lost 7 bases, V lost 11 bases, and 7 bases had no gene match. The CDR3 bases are TGTGCCTCGGGGCTAGCGGTCGGGGAGCTGTTTTTT. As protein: CASGLAVGELFF.

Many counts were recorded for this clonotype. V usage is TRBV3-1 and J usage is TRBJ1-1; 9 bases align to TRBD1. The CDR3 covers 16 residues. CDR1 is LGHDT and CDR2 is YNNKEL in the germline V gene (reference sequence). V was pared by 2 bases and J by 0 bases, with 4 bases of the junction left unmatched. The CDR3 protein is CASSQWDRAMNTEAFF. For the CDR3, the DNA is TGTGCCAGCAGCCAATGGGACAGGGCCATGAACACTGAAGCTTTCTTT. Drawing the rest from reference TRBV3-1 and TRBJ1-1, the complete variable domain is DTAVSQTPKYLVTQMGNDKSIKCEQNLGHDTMYWYKQDSKKFLKIMFSYNNKELIINETVPNRFSPKSPDKAHLNLHINSLELGDSAVYFCASSQWDRAMNTEAFFGQGTRLTVV.

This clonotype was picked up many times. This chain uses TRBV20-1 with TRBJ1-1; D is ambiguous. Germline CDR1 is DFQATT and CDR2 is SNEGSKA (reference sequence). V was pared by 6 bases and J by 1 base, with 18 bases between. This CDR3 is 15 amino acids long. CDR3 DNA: TGCAGTGCCCCCTATATACTGGGGAGGAACACTGAAGCTTTCTTT. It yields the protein CSAPYILGRNTEAFF.

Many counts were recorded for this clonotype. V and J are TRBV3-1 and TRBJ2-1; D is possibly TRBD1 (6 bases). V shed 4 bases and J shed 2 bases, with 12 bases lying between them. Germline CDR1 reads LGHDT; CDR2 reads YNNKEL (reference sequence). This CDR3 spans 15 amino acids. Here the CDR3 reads CASSLRDIAYNEQFF. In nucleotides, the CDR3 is TGTGCCAGCAGCCTCCGGGACATTGCCTACAATGAGCAGTTCTTC.

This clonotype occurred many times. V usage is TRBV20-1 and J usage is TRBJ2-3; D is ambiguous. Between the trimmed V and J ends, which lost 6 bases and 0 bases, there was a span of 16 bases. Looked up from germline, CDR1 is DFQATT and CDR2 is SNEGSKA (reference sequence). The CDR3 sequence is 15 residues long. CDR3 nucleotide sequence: TGCAGTGCGATTGACCAACCGGGTAGCACAGATACGCAGTATTTT. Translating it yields CSAIDQPGSTDTQYF.

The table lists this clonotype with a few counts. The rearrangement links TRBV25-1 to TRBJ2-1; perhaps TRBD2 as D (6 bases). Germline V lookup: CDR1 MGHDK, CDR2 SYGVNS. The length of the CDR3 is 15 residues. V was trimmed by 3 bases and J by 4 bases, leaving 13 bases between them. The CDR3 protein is CASSDRGGLYNEQFF. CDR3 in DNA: TGTGCCAGCAGTGACCGGGGAGGTCTTTACAATGAGCAGTTCTTC.

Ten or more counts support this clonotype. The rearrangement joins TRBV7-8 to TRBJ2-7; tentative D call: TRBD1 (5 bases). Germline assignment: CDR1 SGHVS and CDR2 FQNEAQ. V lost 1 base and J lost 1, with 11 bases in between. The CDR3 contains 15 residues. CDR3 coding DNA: TGTGCCAGCAGCTTAGGTCCAGGGCTTTCCTACGAGCAGTACTTC. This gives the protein CASSLGPGLSYEQYF.

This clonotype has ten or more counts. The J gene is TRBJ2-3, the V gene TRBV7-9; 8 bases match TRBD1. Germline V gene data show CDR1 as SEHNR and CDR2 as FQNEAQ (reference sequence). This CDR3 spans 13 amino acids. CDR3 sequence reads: CATGQGSTDTQYF. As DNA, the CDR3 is TGTGCAACCGGACAGGGCTCCACAGATACGCAGTATTTT.